The next 31 T cell receptor beta chains were all read from a single sample in a study of cytomegalovirus exposure and HLA in healthy donors. Vbeta (60) and Jbeta (13) primers were used in the PCR. This table comes from immunoSEQ multiplex PCR, and its TCRdb copy is limited to in-frame clones, with some not included. The sample consists of over 85,000 clones, about three quarters of them appearing once. The sample was PBMCs. The receptors come from an older woman in good health and CMV-seropositive.

The chain has TRBV5-1 and TRBJ1-3; D remains ambiguous. Germline loops: CDR1 SGHRS, CDR2 YFSETQ. This CDR3 contains 15 residues. The V and J ends lost 0 bases and 0 bases respectively, with 7 bases between them. CDR3 residues: CASSLDESSGNTIYF. The CDR3 DNA follows: TGCGCCAGCAGCTTGGATGAGAGCTCTGGAAACACCATATATTTT.

About this clone: The identical CDR3 is also encoded by other nucleotide sequences in the sample. The chain couples TRBV29-1 to TRBJ1-3; D might be TRBD1 (5 bases). The germline gives CDR1 SQVTM, CDR2 ANQGSEA. V lost 6 bases to trimming and J lost 1 base, with 10 bases between them. This CDR3 is 13 amino acids long. The CDR3 here is CSVSQGSGNTIYF. The DNA of the CDR3 is TGCAGCGTGAGCCAGGGATCTGGAAACACCATATATTTT.

The rearrangement joins TRBV2 to TRBJ1-1, with 8 bases that match TRBD1. The CDR3 covers 14 residues. Germline values: CDR1 SNHLY, CDR2 FYNNEI. The V segment lost 6 bases and the J segment 10 bases; nucleotides outside the gene matches: 13. The DNA of the CDR3 is TGTGCCAGCAGCATGGACAGGGCCTTAGTTCGAGCTTTCTTT. Translating it yields CASSMDRALVRAFF.

The CDR3 region is CASSLVAGANDEQYF. CDR3 in DNA: TGTGCCAGCAGCTTAGTAGCGGGTGCCAACGACGAGCAGTACTTC. V gene TRBV7-9 combines with J gene TRBJ2-7, with 7 bases that match TRBD2. The CDR3 spans 15 residues. Germline lookup yields CDR1 SEHNR and CDR2 FQNEAQ (reference sequence). The trim removed 1 base at V and 5 bases at J, leaving 8 bases unmatched.

The genes are TRBV7-2 and TRBJ1-1; D is possibly TRBD1 (5 bases). V was shortened by 0 bases and J by 7 bases, with 18 bases between the two germline ends. The CDR3 sequence is 16 residues long. Germline-derived CDR1 and CDR2 are SGHTA and FQGNSA. CDR3 sequence: CASSLAGYHGGGEAFF. The CDR3 DNA sequence: TGTGCCAGCAGCTTAGCCGGTTACCACGGGGGTGGTGAAGCTTTCTTT.

The CDR3 here is CASSHTGVEQFF. CDR3 DNA: TGTGCCAGCAGTCATACAGGGGTCGAGCAGTTCTTC. The rearrangement uses TRBV27 and TRBJ2-1; TRBD1 aligns across 7 bases. Per germline, CDR1 MNHEY and CDR2 SMNVEV (reference sequence). The trim removed 5 bases at V and 10 bases at J, leaving 5 bases unmatched. This CDR3 contains 12 residues.

This sequence joins TRBV2 and TRBJ1-5, with D possibly matching TRBD1 (6 bases). Germline V CDR1 and CDR2: SNHLY, FYNNEI. Trimming took off 4 bases at V and 7 bases at J, with 14 bases between the two ends. The CDR3 loop spans 14 amino acids. CDR3 DNA sequence: TGTGCCAGCAGTGTTGTGGGGGCAGGCCAGCCCCAGCATTTT. This gives the protein CASSVVGAGQPQHF.

The chain recombines TRBV6-5 with TRBJ2-7, with 7 bases lining up with TRBD2. Germline V gene sequence: CDR1 MNHEY, CDR2 SVGAGI. This CDR3 has 15 residues. With 0 bases clipped from V and 4 bases from J, the junction kept 6 bases outside the gene matches. The CDR3 here is CASSYSSNSGYEQYF. For the CDR3, the DNA is TGTGCCAGCAGTTACTCGAGTAATAGCGGGTACGAGCAGTACTTC.

The chain carries TRBV7-9 and TRBJ1-1; no clear D gene. The germline V gene has CDR1 SEHNR and CDR2 FQNEAQ (reference sequence). The CDR3 consists of 13 residues. V lost 3 bases and J lost 5, with 10 bases in between. CDR3 nucleotide sequence: TGTGCCAGCAGCTTCGGGTGGGTTACTGAAGCTTTCTTT. Protein sequence: CASSFGWVTEAFF.

The genes are TRBV5-5 and TRBJ2-1, with 12 bases fitting TRBD2. J lost 1 base, V lost 4 bases, and 3 bases had no gene match. CDR1 and CDR2 from the germline V gene are SGHKS and YYEKEE (reference sequence). The CDR3 has 16 amino acids. CDR3 sequence (DNA): TGTGCCAGCAGCGGACTAGCGGGGACGTCCTACAATGAGCAGTTCTTC. Amino acid sequence: CASSGLAGTSYNEQFF.

The chain carries TRBV25-1 and TRBJ2-1, with D possibly matching TRBD2 (6 bases). CDR3 length equals 18 residues. Germline CDR1 is MGHDK and CDR2 is SYGVNS. Trimming stripped 1 base from V and 5 bases from J, with 21 bases between. The CDR3 bases are TGTGCCAGCAGTGAATCGAGGGAGGTAGGCCCAGAACACAATGAGCAGTTCTTC. Its protein product is CASSESREVGPEHNEQFF.

The chain has TRBV18 and TRBJ1-2; D gene ambiguous. V was trimmed by 2 bases and J by 7 bases, leaving 14 bases between them. CDR1 is KGHSH and CDR2 is LQKENI in the germline V gene. The CDR3 runs to 14 residues. The CDR3 DNA sequence: TGTGCCAGCTCACCAGGGCCACGTCCTGGTGGCTACACCTTC. Its protein product is CASSPGPRPGGYTF.

This clone was detected a few times. The chain links TRBV7-9 to TRBJ2-3; 10 bases fit TRBD1. Germline assignment: CDR1 SEHNR and CDR2 FQNEAQ (reference sequence). With 4 bases clipped from V and 7 bases from J, the junction kept 8 bases outside the gene matches. CDR3 length: 15 amino acids. CDR3 coding DNA: TGTGCCAGCAGCTATGGACAGGGGGTTACGAATACGCAGTATTTT. Protein sequence: CASSYGQGVTNTQYF. Full variable domain (outside the CDR3, taken from reference TRBV7-9 and TRBJ2-3): DTGVSQNPRHKITKRGQNVTFRCDPISEHNRLYWYRQTLGQGPEFLTYFQNEAQLEKSRLLSDRFSAERPKGSFSTLEIQRTEQGDSAMYLCASSYGQGVTNTQYFGPGTRLTVL.

The chain couples TRBV19 to TRBJ1-5, with TRBD1 matching 7 bases. In germline, CDR1 is LNHDA, CDR2 SQIVND (reference sequence). With 4 bases clipped from V and 2 bases from J, the junction kept 11 bases outside the gene matches. There are 17 residues in the CDR3. The CDR3 is CASSTDRAPSGNQPQHF. As DNA, the CDR3 is TGTGCCAGTAGTACCGACAGGGCTCCGAGTGGCAATCAGCCCCAGCATTTT.

This clone was recorded only once. The rearrangement links TRBV6-5 to TRBJ2-7, with 7 nucleotides matching TRBD2. The CDR3 is 16 residues long. After removal of 3 bases from V and 3 bases from J, the junction contained 11 bases not matched to a gene. CDR1 is MNHEY, CDR2 SVGAGI, per germline. CDR3 region: CASSYTLAGRGYEQYF. DNA of the CDR3: TGTGCCAGCAGTTATACGTTGGCGGGGAGGGGCTACGAGCAGTACTTC.

The V call is TRBV11-3, the J call TRBJ2-2, with D hard to call. Deletions cut 0 bases from V and 6 bases from J, with 8 bases between. The CDR3 extends over 14 amino acids. Germline V gives CDR1 SGHNT, CDR2 YENEEA. This CDR3 reads CASSLDSRAGELFF. CDR3 nucleotide sequence: TGTGCCAGCAGCTTAGATTCCCGTGCCGGGGAGCTGTTTTTT. The whole variable domain, remainder taken from reference TRBV11-3 and TRBJ2-2, is EAGVVQSPRYKIIEKKQPVAFWCNPISGHNTLYWYLQNLGQGPELLIRYENEEAVDDSQLPKDRFSAERLKGVDSTLKIQPAELGDSAVYLCASSLDSRAGELFFGEGSRLTVL.

The chain joins TRBV6-5 to TRBJ2-7, with D maybe TRBD1 (5 bases). The germline CDR1 and CDR2 sequences are MNHEY and SVGAGI. This CDR3 has 14 residues. The V end lost 0 bases, the J end lost 4 bases, and 10 bases lay between the germline ends. CDR3 sequence: CASSYSRAGYEQYF. CDR3 nucleotides: TGTGCCAGCAGTTACTCCAGGGCAGGATACGAGCAGTACTTC.

This chain links TRBV18 with TRBJ2-1; 10 bases line up with TRBD2. The germline V gene encodes CDR1 KGHSH and CDR2 LQKENI. The CDR3 has 16 amino acids. V lost 3 bases, J lost 7 bases, and 9 bases stayed unmatched. CDR3 sequence reads: CASSPATGLAANEQFF. The CDR3 bases are TGTGCCAGCTCACCGGCCACCGGACTAGCGGCAAATGAGCAGTTCTTC. Complete variable domain (other parts from reference TRBV18 and TRBJ2-1): NAGVMQNPRHLVRRRGQEARLRCSPMKGHSHVYWYRQLPEEGLKFMVYLQKENIIDESGMPKERFSAEFPKEGPSILRIQQVVRGDSAAYFCASSPATGLAANEQFFGPGTRLTVL.

The genes are TRBV5-1 and TRBJ2-7, with TRBD2 identical over 12 bases. Germline trimming cut 0 bases from V and 2 bases from J; bases unmatched to any gene: 3. Germline loops: CDR1 SGHRS, CDR2 YFSETQ. CDR3 length: 16 residues. CDR3 residues: CASSLGLAGAAYEQYF. In nucleotides, the CDR3 is TGCGCCAGCAGCTTGGGACTAGCGGGAGCCGCCTACGAGCAGTACTTC.

V usage is TRBV9 and J usage is TRBJ2-7, with D tentatively TRBD2 (6 bases). In germline, CDR1 is SGDLS, CDR2 YYNGEE. This CDR3 is 19 amino acids long. V lost 2 bases and J 2 bases, leaving 26 bases between the germline ends. In DNA form, the CDR3 reads TGTGCCAGCAGCGTCTCATTCGGCAGGCGGGGAGATCATACCTACGAGCAGTACTTC. Translation: CASSVSFGRRGDHTYEQYF.

The chain uses TRBV7-9 and TRBJ2-6, with D perhaps matching TRBD2 (6 bases). Trimming shortened V by 5 bases and J by 3 bases, and 23 bases separated the two germline ends. The CDR3 totals 19 residues. Looked up from germline, CDR1 is SEHNR and CDR2 is FQNEAQ (reference sequence). In nucleotides, the CDR3 is TGTGCCAGCAGCCCCCGTCGGCGGGACCTCCTGTTTGGGGCCAACGTCCTGACTTTC. It translates to CASSPRRRDLLFGANVLTF.

This rearrangement joins TRBV5-1 to TRBJ2-5, with D maybe TRBD1 (6 bases). The CDR3 has 14 residues. Trimming shortened V by 4 bases and J by 5 bases, and 15 bases separated the two germline ends. From germline, CDR1 is SGHRS and CDR2 YFSETQ. The CDR3 nucleotides read TGCGCCAGCAGCCCTATTTCAGGGGACGAGACCCAGTACTTC. Its protein is CASSPISGDETQYF.

The rearrangement links TRBV2 to TRBJ2-1; D is unresolved. The CDR3 sequence is 11 residues long. Germline CDR1 reads SNHLY; CDR2 reads FYNNEI. V gave up 6 bases and J gave up 4 bases, with 4 bases separating them. CDR3 sequence: CASRRYNEQFF. CDR3 DNA: TGTGCCAGCAGGCGGTACAATGAGCAGTTCTTC.

The chain is built from TRBV7-9 and TRBJ2-1; no reliable D call. This CDR3 has 12 amino acids. Per the germline V gene, CDR1 is SEHNR and CDR2 is FQNEAQ (reference sequence). V was shortened by 5 bases and J by 5 bases, with 7 bases between the two germline ends. CDR3 DNA sequence: TGTGCCAGCAGCGTGACTGACAATGAGCAGTTCTTC. Its protein is CASSVTDNEQFF.

The J gene is TRBJ2-6, the V gene TRBV19; unclear D gene. CDR1 is LNHDA and CDR2 is SQIVND in the germline V gene (reference sequence). Trimming shortened V by 6 bases and J by 2 bases, and 11 bases separated the two germline ends. There are 15 residues in the CDR3. Here the CDR3 reads CASSPTITGANVLTF. The DNA for the CDR3 is TGTGCCAGTAGCCCTACGATTACTGGGGCCAACGTCCTGACTTTC.

The CDR3 DNA sequence: TGTGCCAGCAGTTTAGGGAGACTGCCGTGGTATTTT. Its translation: CASSLGRLPWYF. The chain employs TRBV27 and TRBJ2-3; a possible D gene is TRBD2 (5 bases). Germline values: CDR1 MNHEY, CDR2 SMNVEV (reference sequence). The CDR3 sequence is 12 residues long. Trimming took 2 bases from V and 14 from J, leaving 14 bases between them.

The chain uses TRBV7-9 and TRBJ2-1, with 10 nucleotides matching TRBD2. The ends lost 4 bases at V and 3 bases at J; junction bases unmatched: 12. There are 18 residues in the CDR3. The V gene's germline CDR1 is SEHNR and CDR2 FQNEAQ (reference sequence). CDR3 loop: CASSSIGGSGRSYNEQFF. The CDR3 DNA follows: TGTGCCAGCAGCTCCATCGGGGGTAGCGGGAGGAGCTACAATGAGCAGTTCTTC.

The V call is TRBV7-6, the J call TRBJ2-2; 7 bases are shared with TRBD1. V shed 5 bases, J shed 4 bases, and the junction held 4 bases outside the gene matches. The CDR3 runs 14 residues. Looked up from germline, CDR1 is SGHVS and CDR2 is FNYEAQ. The CDR3 sequence is CASSVGGPTGELFF. The CDR3, as DNA: TGTGCCAGCAGCGTAGGGGGCCCCACCGGGGAGCTGTTTTTT.

The chain employs TRBV19 and TRBJ1-2; D is uncertain. Trimming shortened V by 8 bases and J by 6 bases, and 16 bases separated the two germline ends. The CDR3 is 13 amino acids. Per germline, CDR1 LNHDA and CDR2 SQIVND (reference sequence). CDR3 bases: TGTGCCAGTGCACTAGACGGCGAAGATGGCTACACCTTC. This sequence encodes CASALDGEDGYTF.

The V gene is TRBV4-1, the J gene TRBJ2-5, with D tentatively TRBD1 (5 bases). The last part of the DNA fits TRBJ2-7 better; the J call may be wrong. The CDR3 has 14 residues. Looked up from germline, CDR1 is MGHRA and CDR2 is YSYEKL. CDR3 DNA sequence: TGCGCCAGCCAGGACACCCTCGGCAGGTACGAGCAGTACTTC. Protein sequence: CASQDTLGRYEQYF.

The chain is built from TRBV5-1 and TRBJ2-3; TRBD2 agrees at 8 bases. The trim removed 1 base at V and 0 bases at J, leaving 1 base unmatched. Germline assignment: CDR1 SGHRS and CDR2 YFSETQ. The CDR3 is 15 residues long. CDR3 in amino acids: CASSLPGGSTDTQYF. CDR3 DNA sequence: TGCGCCAGCAGCTTGCCGGGAGGGAGCACAGATACGCAGTATTTT.